This TCR beta chain stems from a study of identical twins. The germline V gene has CDR1 DFQATT and CDR2 SNEGSKA (reference sequence). There are 15 residues in the CDR3. About this clonotype: What it recognizes is unknown. An end of the junction does not agree with germline; a read error may underlie this.

Whole-study findings and limits: Reduced insertions were recorded for abundant cord blood beta clonotypes, with no such pattern in memory repertoires. The authors drew conclusions from cross-sectional statistical analysis rather than following the same donors. For out-of-frame beta sequences, excess twin sharing was weaker.

Via MiXCR, TCRdb re-called the 5' RACE reads, giving one row per CDR3 protein. Among 1.5 million to 2 million distinct CDR3 sequences listed, 32% were seen once. This chain links TRBV20-1 with TRBJ2-4, with D maybe TRBD2 (7 bases). The sample taken for sequencing was cord blood. The sequence was collected from a newborn girl in good health. CDR3 residues: CSAKGGSLAKNTQYF. In nucleotides, the CDR3 is TGCAGTGCGAAGGGGGGGAGTCTAGCCAAAAACACTCAGTACTTC.